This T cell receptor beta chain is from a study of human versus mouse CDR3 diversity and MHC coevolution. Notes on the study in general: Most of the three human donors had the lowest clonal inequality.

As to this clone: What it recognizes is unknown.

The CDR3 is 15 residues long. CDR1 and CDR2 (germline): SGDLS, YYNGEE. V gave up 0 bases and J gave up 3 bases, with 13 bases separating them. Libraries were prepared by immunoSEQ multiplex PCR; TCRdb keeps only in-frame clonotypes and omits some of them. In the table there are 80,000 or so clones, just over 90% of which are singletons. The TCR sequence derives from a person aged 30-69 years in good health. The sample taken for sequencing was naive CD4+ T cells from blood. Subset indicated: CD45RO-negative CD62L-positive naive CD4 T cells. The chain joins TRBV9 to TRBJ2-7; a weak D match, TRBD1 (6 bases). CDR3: CASSVAPGDNYEQYF. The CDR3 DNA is TGTGCCAGCAGCGTAGCGCCAGGGGATAACTACGAGCAGTACTTC.